The 17 T cell receptor beta chains below all came from one sample that was sequenced in a study of T cells in Graves' hyperthyroidism and ophthalmopathy. Amplified TCR beta CDR3 regions came from RNA transcripts. Using the HTBI primer set, a first-round RT-PCR was run on the TCR CDR3. TCRdb re-called the multiplex PCR reads with MiXCR, one entry per CDR3 protein. Seen here are around 200,000 distinct CDR3 sequences, approximately 15% observed once, and the top ten hold under 35%. The sequencing input was blood. Receptors originate from a woman in her forties or fifties with Graves' hyperthyroidism.

This clonotype was recorded many times. The gene calls are TRBV7-9 and TRBJ1-1; D gene uncertain. Germline V gene lookup returns CDR1 SEHNR and CDR2 FQNEAQ (reference sequence). The V end lost 1 base, the J end lost 6 bases, and 12 bases lay between the germline ends. The CDR3 totals 14 residues. The CDR3 DNA reads as TGTGCCAGCAGCTTAGTGCTCAGAGTCGCTGAAGCTTTCTTT. Its translation is CASSLVLRVAEAFF.

This clonotype was seen ten or more times. This sequence joins TRBV29-1 and TRBJ2-1; D is ambiguous. Per the germline V gene, CDR1 is SQVTM and CDR2 is ANQGSEA. This CDR3 is 13 amino acids long. Trimming took off 2 bases at V and 7 bases at J, with 12 bases between the two ends. The CDR3 protein is CSVEPRPRNEQFF. The CDR3 DNA is TGCAGCGTTGAACCCCGTCCGCGAAATGAGCAGTTCTTC.

This clonotype was observed many times. The rearrangement uses TRBV19 and TRBJ1-3, with D possibly matching TRBD1 (5 bases). CDR1 and CDR2 from the germline V gene are LNHDA and SQIVND (reference sequence). Trimming cost V 7 bases and J 0 bases, with 19 bases left between them. The CDR3 is 17 residues long. The CDR3 reads CASTPSVATASGNTIYF. In DNA form, the CDR3 reads TGTGCCAGTACCCCTTCTGTTGCGACAGCCTCTGGAAACACCATATATTTT.

The chain employs TRBV7-9 and TRBJ2-7; D is uncertain. With 5 bases removed from V and 1 base from J, the gap between germline ends came to 6 bases. The CDR3 loop spans 12 amino acids. The germline V gene has CDR1 SEHNR and CDR2 FQNEAQ (reference sequence). The DNA of the CDR3 is TGTGCCAGCAGCGACGGTTCCTACGAGCAGTACTTC. This encodes CASSDGSYEQYF.

The rearrangement links TRBV18 to TRBJ1-4; no definite D call. This CDR3 has 15 residues. Germline V gene data show CDR1 as KGHSH and CDR2 as LQKENI. Trimming took 2 bases from V and 4 from J, leaving 11 bases between them. CDR3 protein: CASSPRQGNNEKLFF. The CDR3 DNA is TGTGCCAGCTCACCAAGGCAAGGGAATAATGAAAAACTGTTTTTT.

The CDR3 region is CATRTGVRFSNQPQHF. As DNA, the CDR3 is TGTGCCACCAGAACGGGGGTGCGTTTCAGCAATCAGCCCCAGCATTTT. The rearrangement uses TRBV24-1 and TRBJ1-5, with D perhaps TRBD1 (5 bases). The V end lost 7 bases, the J end lost 1 base, and 16 bases lay between the germline ends. This CDR3 comprises 16 residues. Germline V gene lookup returns CDR1 KGHDR and CDR2 SFDVKD.

This clonotype came up many times. The chain employs TRBV28 and TRBJ2-7, with no clear D. Trimming removed 3 bases at V and 4 bases at J, with 7 bases between. The CDR3 is made up of 12 amino acids. Looked up from germline, CDR1 is MDHEN and CDR2 is SYDVKM. CDR3 in amino acids: CASSLQTYEQYF. The CDR3, as DNA: TGTGCCAGCAGTTTGCAGACGTACGAGCAGTACTTC.

This clonotype was observed many times. V and J are TRBV28 and TRBJ1-5; D remains ambiguous. The V gene's germline CDR1 is MDHEN and CDR2 SYDVKM. CDR3 size: 12 residues. Trimming pared 4 bases from V and 5 bases from J, leaving 6 bases between. As DNA, the CDR3 is TGTGCCAGCAGTTCCGGACATCAGCCCCAGCATTTT. Translated, it gives CASSSGHQPQHF.

This rearrangement joins TRBV4-1 to TRBJ2-7; possibly TRBD2 for D (5 bases). V lost 1 base, J lost 3 bases, and 10 bases lay in between. The CDR3 sequence is 14 residues long. The V gene's germline CDR1 is MGHRA and CDR2 YSYEKL. The CDR3 loop reads CASSQVGLFYEQYF. CDR3 bases: TGCGCCAGCAGCCAAGTAGGACTTTTCTACGAGCAGTACTTC.

This clonotype has a handful of counts. The chain is built from TRBV4-2 and TRBJ1-2; D is perhaps TRBD1 (5 bases). The V gene's germline CDR1 is LGHNA and CDR2 YNFKEQ. This CDR3 has 15 residues. The V end was cut by 0 bases, the J end by 4 bases, with 12 bases between. CDR3 sequence: CASSQDGRGAYGYTF. In DNA, the CDR3 is TGTGCCAGCAGCCAAGATGGAAGGGGAGCCTATGGCTACACCTTC.

The chain recombines TRBV6-2 or TRBV6-3 with TRBJ2-1; TRBD2 agrees at 10 bases. The CDR3 sequence is 15 residues long. Trimming at V came to 6 bases and at J to 5 bases, leaving 7 bases not matched to a gene. Germline V gene data show CDR1 as MNHEY and CDR2 as SVGEGT. The CDR3 region has the DNA TGTGCCAGCAGGGACCTAGCGGGGGTGCACAATGAGCAGTTCTTC. Amino acids: CASRDLAGVHNEQFF.

To note about this clonotype: The CDR3 carries no conserved terminal phenylalanine or tryptophan, so it likely arises from a read error. The chain has TRBV5-1 and TRBJ2-3; 7 positions match TRBD1. Trimming at V came to 1 base and at J to 0 bases, leaving 5 bases not matched to a gene. The CDR3 extends over 16 amino acids. Looked up from germline, CDR1 is SGHRS and CDR2 is YFSETQ. The CDR3 DNA is TGCGCCAGCAGCTTGCAACCGGGACAGAGCACAGATACGCAGTATCTT. This encodes CASSLQPGQSTDTQYL.

In this sample, this clonotype turned up many times. V is TRBV19 and J is TRBJ2-1; TRBD2 matches 16 bases. The CDR3 totals 18 residues. V shed 8 bases, J shed 2 bases, and the junction held 9 bases outside the gene matches. CDR1 is LNHDA and CDR2 is SQIVND in the germline V gene (reference sequence). The CDR3 is CASRPGLAGGSTYNEQFF. CDR3 nucleotide sequence: TGTGCCAGTCGTCCGGGACTAGCGGGGGGGTCCACCTACAATGAGCAGTTCTTC.

This clonotype was counted at least ten times. This chain joins TRBV28 and TRBJ2-1, with D perhaps TRBD2 (7 bases). Trimming cost V 3 bases and J 6 bases, with 12 bases left between them. Germline V gives CDR1 MDHEN, CDR2 SYDVKM. The CDR3 has 14 residues. Here the CDR3 DNA reads TGTGCCAGCAGTTTTAGGGGGGGCGTCAATGAGCAGTTCTTC. The encoded protein is CASSFRGGVNEQFF. Filled out from reference TRBV28 and TRBJ2-1, the complete variable domain reads DVKVTQSSRYLVKRTGEKVFLECVQDMDHENMFWYRQDPGLGLRLIYFSYDVKMKEKGDIPEGYSVSREKKERFSLILESASTNQTSMYLCASSFRGGVNEQFFGPGTRLTVL.

The CDR3 DNA sequence: TGTGCCAGCAGCTTCCGCTGGGGACCGAACACCGGGGAGCTGTTTTTT. This translates into CASSFRWGPNTGELFF. The chain recombines TRBV11-2 with TRBJ2-2; TRBD1 or TRBD2 may be the D gene (5 bases each). CDR1 is SGHAT and CDR2 is FQNNGV in the germline V gene. The V end lost 3 bases, the J end lost 0 bases, and 11 bases lay between the germline ends. The CDR3 has 16 amino acids.

The chain has TRBV18 and TRBJ1-2; no clear D. V gave up 5 bases and J gave up 6 bases, with 10 bases separating them. There are 12 residues in the CDR3. Per the germline V gene, CDR1 is KGHSH and CDR2 is LQKENI. The CDR3 is CASSSVWDGYTF. The CDR3 nucleotides read TGTGCCAGCTCATCGGTTTGGGATGGCTACACCTTC.

This clonotype was observed at least ten times. This sequence joins TRBV16 and TRBJ1-5, with D perhaps TRBD1 (5 bases). This CDR3 has 15 residues. The germline V and J ends were trimmed by 2 bases and 7 bases, with 15 bases remaining between them. CDR1 is KGHSY, CDR2 FQNENV, per germline. The CDR3 is CASSQEGRAGQPQHF. The CDR3 nucleotides read TGTGCCAGCAGCCAAGAGGGCAGGGCTGGACAGCCCCAGCATTTT.